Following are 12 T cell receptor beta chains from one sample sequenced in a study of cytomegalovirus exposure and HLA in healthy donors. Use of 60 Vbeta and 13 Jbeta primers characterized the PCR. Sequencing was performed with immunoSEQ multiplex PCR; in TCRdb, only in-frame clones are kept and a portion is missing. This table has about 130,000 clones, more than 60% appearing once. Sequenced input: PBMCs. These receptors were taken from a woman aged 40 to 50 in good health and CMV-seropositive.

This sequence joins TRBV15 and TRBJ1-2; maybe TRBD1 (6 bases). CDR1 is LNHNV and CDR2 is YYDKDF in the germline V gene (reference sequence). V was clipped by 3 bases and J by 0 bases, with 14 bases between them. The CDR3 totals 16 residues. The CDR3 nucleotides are TGTGCCACCAGCAGGGAATTGGACAGACCTAACTATGGCTACACCTTC. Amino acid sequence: CATSRELDRPNYGYTF.

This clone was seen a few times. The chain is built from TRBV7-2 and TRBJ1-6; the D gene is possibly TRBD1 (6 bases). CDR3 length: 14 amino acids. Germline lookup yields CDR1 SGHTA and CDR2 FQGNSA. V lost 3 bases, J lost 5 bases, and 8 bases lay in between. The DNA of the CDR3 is TGTGCCAGCAGCTTGAGGGGGAATAATTCACCCCTCCACTTT. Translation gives CASSLRGNNSPLHF.

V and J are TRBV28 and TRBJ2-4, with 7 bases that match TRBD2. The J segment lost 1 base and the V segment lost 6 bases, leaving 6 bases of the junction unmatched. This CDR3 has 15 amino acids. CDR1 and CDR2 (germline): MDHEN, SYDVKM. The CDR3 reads CASRGRENAKNIQYF. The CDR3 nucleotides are TGTGCCAGCAGAGGGCGGGAGAATGCCAAAAACATTCAGTACTTC.

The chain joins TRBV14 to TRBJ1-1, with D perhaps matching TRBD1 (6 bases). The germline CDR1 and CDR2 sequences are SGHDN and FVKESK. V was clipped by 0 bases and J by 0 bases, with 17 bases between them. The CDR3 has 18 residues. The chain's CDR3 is CASSQDFTAKGVNTEAFF. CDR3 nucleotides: TGTGCCAGCAGCCAAGATTTCACAGCCAAGGGGGTGAACACTGAAGCTTTCTTT.

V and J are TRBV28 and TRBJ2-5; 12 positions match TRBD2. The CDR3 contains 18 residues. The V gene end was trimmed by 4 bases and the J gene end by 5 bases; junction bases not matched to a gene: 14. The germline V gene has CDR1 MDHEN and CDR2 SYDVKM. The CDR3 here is CASSSELSRLAGVETQYF. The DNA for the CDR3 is TGTGCCAGCAGTTCCGAACTCTCACGACTAGCGGGAGTGGAGACCCAGTACTTC. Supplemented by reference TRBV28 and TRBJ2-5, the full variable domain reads DVKVTQSSRYLVKRTGEKVFLECVQDMDHENMFWYRQDPGLGLRLIYFSYDVKMKEKGDIPEGYSVSREKKERFSLILESASTNQTSMYLCASSSELSRLAGVETQYFGPGTRLLVL.

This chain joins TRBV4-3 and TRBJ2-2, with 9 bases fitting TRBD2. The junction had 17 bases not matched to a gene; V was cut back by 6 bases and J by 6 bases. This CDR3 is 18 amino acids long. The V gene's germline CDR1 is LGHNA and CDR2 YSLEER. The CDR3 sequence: CASSLRTKSGGPPGELFF. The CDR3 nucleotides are TGCGCCAGCAGTCTTCGGACAAAAAGCGGGGGGCCGCCCGGGGAGCTGTTTTTT.

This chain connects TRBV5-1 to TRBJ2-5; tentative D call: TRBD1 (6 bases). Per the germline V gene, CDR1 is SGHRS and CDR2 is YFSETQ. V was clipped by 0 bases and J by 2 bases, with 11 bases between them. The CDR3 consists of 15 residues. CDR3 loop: CASSLARGPQETQYF. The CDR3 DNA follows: TGCGCCAGCAGCTTGGCCAGGGGTCCTCAAGAGACCCAGTACTTC.

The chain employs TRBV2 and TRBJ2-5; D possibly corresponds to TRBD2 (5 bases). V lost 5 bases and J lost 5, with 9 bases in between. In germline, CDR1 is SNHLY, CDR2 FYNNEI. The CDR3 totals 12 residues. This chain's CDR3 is CASSTRRETQYF. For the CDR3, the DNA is TGTGCCAGCAGTACACGGAGGGAGACCCAGTACTTC. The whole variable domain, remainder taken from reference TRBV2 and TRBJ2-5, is EPEVTQTPSHQVTQMGQEVILRCVPISNHLYFYWYRQILGQKVEFLVSFYNNEISEKSEIFDDQFSVERPDGSNFTLKIRSTKLEDSAMYFCASSTRRETQYFGPGTRLLVL.

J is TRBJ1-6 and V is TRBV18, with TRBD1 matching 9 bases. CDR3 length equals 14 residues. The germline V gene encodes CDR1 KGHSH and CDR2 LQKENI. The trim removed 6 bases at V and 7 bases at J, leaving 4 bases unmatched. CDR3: CASSPGTGNSPLHF. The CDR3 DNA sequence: TGTGCCAGCTCCCCCGGGACAGGGAATTCACCCCTCCACTTT.

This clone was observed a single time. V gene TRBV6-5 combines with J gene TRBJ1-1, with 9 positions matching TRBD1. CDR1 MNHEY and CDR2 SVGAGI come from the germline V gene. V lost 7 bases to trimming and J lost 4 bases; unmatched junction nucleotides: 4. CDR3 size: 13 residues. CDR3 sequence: CASIRTGATEAFF. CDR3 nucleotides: TGTGCCAGCATTCGGACAGGGGCCACTGAAGCTTTCTTT.

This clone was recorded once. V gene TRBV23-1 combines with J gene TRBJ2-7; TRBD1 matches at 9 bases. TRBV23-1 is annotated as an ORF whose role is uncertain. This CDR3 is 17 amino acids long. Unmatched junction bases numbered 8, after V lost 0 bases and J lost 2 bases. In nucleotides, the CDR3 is TGCGCCAGCAGTCAATCGTGGATACGGGACAGGGCCTACGAGCAGTACTTC. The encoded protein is CASSQSWIRDRAYEQYF.

The CDR3 nucleotides are TGTGCCAGCTCACTAACAGACAGCAATCAGCCCCAGCATTTT. This translates into CASSLTDSNQPQHF. The chain combines TRBV18 with TRBJ1-5; D gene uncertain. The V and J ends lost 4 bases and 1 base respectively, with 8 bases between them. Per germline, CDR1 KGHSH and CDR2 LQKENI. CDR3 size: 14 residues. The full variable domain, in which reference TRBV18 and TRBJ1-5 provide the parts outside the CDR3, is NAGVMQNPRHLVRRRGQEARLRCSPMKGHSHVYWYRQLPEEGLKFMVYLQKENIIDESGMPKERFSAEFPKEGPSILRIQQVVRGDSAAYFCASSLTDSNQPQHFGDGTRLSIL.